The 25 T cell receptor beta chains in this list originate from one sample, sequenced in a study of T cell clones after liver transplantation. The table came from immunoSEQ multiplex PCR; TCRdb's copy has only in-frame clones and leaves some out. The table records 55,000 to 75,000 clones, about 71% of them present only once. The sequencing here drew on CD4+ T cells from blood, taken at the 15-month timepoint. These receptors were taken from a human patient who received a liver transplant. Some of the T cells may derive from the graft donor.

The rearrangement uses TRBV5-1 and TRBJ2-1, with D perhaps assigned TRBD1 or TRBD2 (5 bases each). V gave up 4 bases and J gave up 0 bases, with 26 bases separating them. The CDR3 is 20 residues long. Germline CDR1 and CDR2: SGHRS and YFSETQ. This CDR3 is CASSPAGSDRGNSSYNEQFF. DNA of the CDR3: TGCGCCAGCAGCCCGGCTGGGAGTGACAGAGGGAATTCCTCCTACAATGAGCAGTTCTTC.

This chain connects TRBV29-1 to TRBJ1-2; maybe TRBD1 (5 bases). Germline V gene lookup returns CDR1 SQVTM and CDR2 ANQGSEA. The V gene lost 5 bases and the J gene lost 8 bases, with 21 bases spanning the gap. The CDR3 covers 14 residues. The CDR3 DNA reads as TGCAGCGTTTCCCCTAGCCCCCCAGGGAGCGGCTACACCTTC. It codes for CSVSPSPPGSGYTF.

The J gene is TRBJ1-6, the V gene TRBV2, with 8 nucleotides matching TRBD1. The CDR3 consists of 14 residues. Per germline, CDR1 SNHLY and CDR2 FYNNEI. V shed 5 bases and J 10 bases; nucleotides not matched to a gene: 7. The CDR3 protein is CASSPGQGRSPLHF. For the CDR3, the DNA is TGTGCCAGCAGTCCCGGACAGGGACGATCACCCCTCCACTTT.

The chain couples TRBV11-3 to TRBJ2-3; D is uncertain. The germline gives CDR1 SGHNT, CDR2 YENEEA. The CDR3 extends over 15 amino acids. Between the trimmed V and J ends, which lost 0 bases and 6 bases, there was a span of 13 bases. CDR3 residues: CASSLESNLRDTQYF. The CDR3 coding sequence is TGTGCCAGCAGCTTAGAATCTAACCTCCGGGATACGCAGTATTTT.

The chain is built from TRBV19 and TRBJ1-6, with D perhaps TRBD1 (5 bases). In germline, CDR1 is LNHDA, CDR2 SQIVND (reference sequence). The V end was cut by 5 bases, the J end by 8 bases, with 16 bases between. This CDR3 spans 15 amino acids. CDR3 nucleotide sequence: TGTGCCAGTAGTCTACGGTGGGGGGGGGATTCACCCCTCCACTTT. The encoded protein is CASSLRWGGDSPLHF.

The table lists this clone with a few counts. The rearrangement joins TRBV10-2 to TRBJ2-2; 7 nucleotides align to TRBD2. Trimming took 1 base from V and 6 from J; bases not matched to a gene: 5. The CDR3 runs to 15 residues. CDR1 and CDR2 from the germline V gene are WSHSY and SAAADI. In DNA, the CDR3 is TGCGCCAGCAGTGAGTGGCTGGGAGGGGCCGGGGAGCTGTTTTTT. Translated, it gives CASSEWLGGAGELFF.

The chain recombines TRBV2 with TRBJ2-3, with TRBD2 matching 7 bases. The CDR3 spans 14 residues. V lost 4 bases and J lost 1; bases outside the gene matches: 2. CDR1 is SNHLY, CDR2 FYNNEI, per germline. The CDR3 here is CASSGGRGTDTQYF. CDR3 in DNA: TGTGCCAGCAGTGGGGGGAGGGGCACAGATACGCAGTATTTT.

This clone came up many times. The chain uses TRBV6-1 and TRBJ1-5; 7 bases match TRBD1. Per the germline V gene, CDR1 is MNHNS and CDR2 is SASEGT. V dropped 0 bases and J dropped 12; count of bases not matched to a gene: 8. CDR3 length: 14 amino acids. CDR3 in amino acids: CASSEAGGGFLQHF. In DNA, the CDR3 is TGTGCCAGCAGTGAAGCAGGGGGCGGGTTTCTCCAGCATTTT.

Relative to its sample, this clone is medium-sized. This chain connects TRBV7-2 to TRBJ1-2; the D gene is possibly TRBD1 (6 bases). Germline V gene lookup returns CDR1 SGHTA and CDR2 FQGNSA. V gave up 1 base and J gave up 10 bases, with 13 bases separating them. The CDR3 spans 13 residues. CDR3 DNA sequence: TGTGCCAGCAGCTTAGGGGGGGCGGCGACCTACACCTTC. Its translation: CASSLGGAATYTF.

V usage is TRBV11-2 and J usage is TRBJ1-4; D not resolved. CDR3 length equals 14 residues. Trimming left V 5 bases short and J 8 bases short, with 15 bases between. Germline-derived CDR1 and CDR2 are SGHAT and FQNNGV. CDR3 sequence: CASSTLRSGEKLFF. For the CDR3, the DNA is TGTGCCAGCAGCACCCTGCGGTCGGGAGAAAAACTGTTTTTT.

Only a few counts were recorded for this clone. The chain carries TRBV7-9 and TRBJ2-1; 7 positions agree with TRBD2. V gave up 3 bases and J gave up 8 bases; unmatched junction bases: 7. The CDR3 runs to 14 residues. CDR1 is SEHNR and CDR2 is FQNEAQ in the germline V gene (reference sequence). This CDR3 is CASSLGRGSDEQFF. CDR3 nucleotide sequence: TGTGCCAGCAGCTTGGGGCGGGGGTCCGATGAGCAGTTCTTC.

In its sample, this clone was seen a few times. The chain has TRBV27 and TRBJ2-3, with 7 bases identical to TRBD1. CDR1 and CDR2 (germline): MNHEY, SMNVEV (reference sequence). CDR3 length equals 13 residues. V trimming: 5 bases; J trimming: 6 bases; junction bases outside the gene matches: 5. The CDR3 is CASSATGADTQYF. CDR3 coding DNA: TGTGCCAGCAGTGCAACAGGGGCGGATACGCAGTATTTT.

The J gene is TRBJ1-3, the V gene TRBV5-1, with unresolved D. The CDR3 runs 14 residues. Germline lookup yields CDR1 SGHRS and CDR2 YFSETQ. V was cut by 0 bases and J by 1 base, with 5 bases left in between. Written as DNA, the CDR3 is TGCGCCAGCAGCTTGGGCGTTTCTGGAAACACCATATATTTT. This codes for CASSLGVSGNTIYF.

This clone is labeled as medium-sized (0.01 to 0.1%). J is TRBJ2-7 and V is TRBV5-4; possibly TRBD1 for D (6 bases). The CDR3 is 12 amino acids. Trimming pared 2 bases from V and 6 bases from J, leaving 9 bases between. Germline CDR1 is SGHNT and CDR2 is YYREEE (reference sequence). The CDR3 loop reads CASSFYRAEQYF. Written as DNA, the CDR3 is TGTGCCAGCAGCTTTTACAGGGCCGAGCAGTACTTC.

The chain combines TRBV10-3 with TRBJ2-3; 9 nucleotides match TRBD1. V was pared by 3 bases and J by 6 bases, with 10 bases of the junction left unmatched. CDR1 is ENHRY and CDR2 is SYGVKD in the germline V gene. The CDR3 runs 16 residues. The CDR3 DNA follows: TGTGCCATCAGTGACTGGACAGGGGCGTCGAGGGATACGCAGTATTTT. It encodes CAISDWTGASRDTQYF.

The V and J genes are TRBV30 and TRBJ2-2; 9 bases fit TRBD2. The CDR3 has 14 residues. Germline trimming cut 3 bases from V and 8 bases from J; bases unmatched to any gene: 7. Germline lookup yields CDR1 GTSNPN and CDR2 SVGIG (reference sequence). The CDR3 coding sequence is TGTGCCTGGAGCCATAGCGGGGGCAGTGGGGAGCTGTTTTTT. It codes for CAWSHSGGSGELFF. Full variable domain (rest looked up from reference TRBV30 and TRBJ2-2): SQTIHQWPATLVQPVGSPLSLECTVEGTSNPNLYWYRQAAGRGLQLLFYSVGIGQISSEVPQNLSASRPQDRQFILSSKKLLLSDSGFYLCAWSHSGGSGELFFGEGSRLTVL.

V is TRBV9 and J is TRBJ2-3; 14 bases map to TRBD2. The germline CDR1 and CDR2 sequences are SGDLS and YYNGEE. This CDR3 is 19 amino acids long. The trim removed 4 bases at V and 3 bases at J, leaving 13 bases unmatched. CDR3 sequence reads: CASSSPWGTSGSITDTQYF. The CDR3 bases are TGTGCCAGCAGCTCTCCCTGGGGGACTAGCGGGAGTATAACAGATACGCAGTATTTT.

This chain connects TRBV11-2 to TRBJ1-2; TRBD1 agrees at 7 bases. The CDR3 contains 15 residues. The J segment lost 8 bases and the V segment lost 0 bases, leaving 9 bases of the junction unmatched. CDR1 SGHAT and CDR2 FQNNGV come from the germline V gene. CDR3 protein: CASSLEGQTTGGYTF. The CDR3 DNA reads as TGTGCCAGCAGCTTAGAGGGACAGACGACGGGAGGCTACACCTTC.

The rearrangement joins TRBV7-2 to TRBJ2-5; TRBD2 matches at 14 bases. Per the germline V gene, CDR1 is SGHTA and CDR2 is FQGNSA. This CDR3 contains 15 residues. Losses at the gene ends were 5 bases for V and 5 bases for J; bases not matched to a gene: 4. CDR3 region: CASSRTSGGWETQYF. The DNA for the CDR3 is TGTGCCAGCAGCCGGACTAGCGGGGGGTGGGAGACCCAGTACTTC.

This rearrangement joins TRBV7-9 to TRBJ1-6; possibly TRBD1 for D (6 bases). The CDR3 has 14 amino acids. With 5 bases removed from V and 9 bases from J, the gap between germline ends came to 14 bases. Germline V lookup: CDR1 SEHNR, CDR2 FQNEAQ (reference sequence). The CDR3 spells CASSRTETGSPLHF. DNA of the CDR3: TGTGCCAGCAGCCGGACAGAGACTGGTTCACCCCTCCACTTT.

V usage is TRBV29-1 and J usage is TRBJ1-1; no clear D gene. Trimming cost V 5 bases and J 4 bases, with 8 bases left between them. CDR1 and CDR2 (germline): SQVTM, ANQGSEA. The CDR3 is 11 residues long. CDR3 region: CSVTVSTEAFF. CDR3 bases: TGCAGCGTTACAGTGAGCACTGAAGCTTTCTTT.

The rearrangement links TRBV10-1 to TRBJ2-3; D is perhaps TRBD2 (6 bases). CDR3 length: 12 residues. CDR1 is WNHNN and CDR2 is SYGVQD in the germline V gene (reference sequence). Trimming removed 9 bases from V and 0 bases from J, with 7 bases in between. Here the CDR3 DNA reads TGCGCCAGGGGGGGTAGCACAGATACGCAGTATTTT. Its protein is CARGGSTDTQYF.

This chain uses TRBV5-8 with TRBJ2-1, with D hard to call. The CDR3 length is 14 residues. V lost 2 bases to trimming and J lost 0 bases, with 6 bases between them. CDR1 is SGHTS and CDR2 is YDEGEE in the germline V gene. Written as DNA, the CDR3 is TGTGCCAGCAGCTTTCGGACCTCCTACAATGAGCAGTTCTTC. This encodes CASSFRTSYNEQFF.

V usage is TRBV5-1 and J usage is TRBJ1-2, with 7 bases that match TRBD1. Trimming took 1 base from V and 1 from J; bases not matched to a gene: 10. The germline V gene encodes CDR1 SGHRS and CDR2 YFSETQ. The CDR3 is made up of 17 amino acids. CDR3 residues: CASSLTVSGTDNYGYTF. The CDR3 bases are TGCGCCAGCAGCTTGACCGTGAGCGGGACAGATAACTATGGCTACACCTTC.

The CDR3 spells CASLGTGDRAPQHF. CDR3 coding DNA: TGTGCCAGCCTCGGGACAGGGGACCGGGCGCCCCAGCATTTT. The rearrangement uses TRBV28 and TRBJ1-5, with 10 bases lining up with TRBD1. This CDR3 region has 14 residues. V lost 8 bases, J lost 9 bases, and 10 bases stayed unmatched. Germline V gives CDR1 MDHEN, CDR2 SYDVKM.